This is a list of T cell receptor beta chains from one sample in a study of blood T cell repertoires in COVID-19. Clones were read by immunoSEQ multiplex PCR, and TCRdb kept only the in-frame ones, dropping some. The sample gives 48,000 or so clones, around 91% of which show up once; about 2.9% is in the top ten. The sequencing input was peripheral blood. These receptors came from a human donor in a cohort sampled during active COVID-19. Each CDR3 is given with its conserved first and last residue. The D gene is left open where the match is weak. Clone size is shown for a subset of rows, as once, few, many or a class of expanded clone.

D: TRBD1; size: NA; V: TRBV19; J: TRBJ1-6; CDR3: CASSIGGQVDSPLHF; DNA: TGTGCCAGTAGTATTGGGGGACAGGTCGATTCACCCCTCCACTTT
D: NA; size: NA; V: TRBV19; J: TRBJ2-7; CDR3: CASSISSTYEQYF; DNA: TGTGCCAGTAGTATTTCATCCACCTACGAGCAGTACTTC
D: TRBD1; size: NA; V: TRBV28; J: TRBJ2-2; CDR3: CASSLQGGTGGDTGELFF; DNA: TGTGCCAGCAGTTTACAAGGAGGGACAGGGGGGGACACCGGGGAGCTGTTTTTT
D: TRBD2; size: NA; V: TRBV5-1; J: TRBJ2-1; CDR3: CASSPDVSRGGNEQFF; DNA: TGCGCCAGCAGCCCGGATGTGAGCCGGGGAGGGAATGAGCAGTTCTTC
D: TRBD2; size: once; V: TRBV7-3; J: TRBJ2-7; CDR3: CASSAGGSSYEQYF; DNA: TGTGCCAGCAGCGCGGGCGGGAGCTCCTACGAGCAGTACTTC
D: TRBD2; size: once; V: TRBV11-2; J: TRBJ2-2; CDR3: CASSSLAGTNTGELFF; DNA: TGTGCCAGCAGCTCACTAGCGGGGACGAACACCGGGGAGCTGTTTTTT
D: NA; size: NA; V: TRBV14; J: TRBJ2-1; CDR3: CASSRDTTYNEQFF; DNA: TGTGCCAGCAGCCGGGACACCACCTACAATGAGCAGTTCTTC
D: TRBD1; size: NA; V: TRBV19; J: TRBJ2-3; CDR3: CASSPGQGPRDTQYF; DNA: TGTGCCAGTAGTCCGGGACAGGGGCCTAGGGATACGCAGTATTTT
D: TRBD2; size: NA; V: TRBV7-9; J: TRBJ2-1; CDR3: CASSSERGSVLFF; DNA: TGTGCCAGCAGCTCTGAGCGGGGGTCGGTGCTGTTCTTC
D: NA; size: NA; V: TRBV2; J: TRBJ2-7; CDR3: CASSGSGVSYEQYF; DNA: TGTGCCAGCTCCGGGTCAGGGGTCTCCTACGAGCAGTACTTC
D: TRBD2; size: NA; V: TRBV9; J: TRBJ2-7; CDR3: CASSPGLAGGPGYEQYF; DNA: TGTGCCAGCAGCCCCGGACTAGCGGGAGGGCCGGGCTACGAGCAGTACTTC
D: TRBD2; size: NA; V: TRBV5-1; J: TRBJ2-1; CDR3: CASSLTGLAGGRAYNEQFF; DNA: TGCGCCAGCAGCTTAACCGGACTAGCGGGAGGGAGGGCCTACAATGAGCAGTTCTTC
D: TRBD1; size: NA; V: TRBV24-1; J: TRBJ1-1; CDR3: CATSGTGYNTEAFF; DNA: TGTGCCACCAGTGGGACAGGATATAACACTGAAGCTTTCTTT
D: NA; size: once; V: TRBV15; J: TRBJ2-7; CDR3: CATSRDRVSWRYEQYF; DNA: TGTGCCACCAGCAGAGATCGGGTTTCTTGGAGATACGAGCAGTACTTC
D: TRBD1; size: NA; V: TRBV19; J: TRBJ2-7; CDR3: CASSIGQGEEQYF; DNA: TGTGCCAGTAGTATTGGACAGGGTGAGGAGCAGTACTTC
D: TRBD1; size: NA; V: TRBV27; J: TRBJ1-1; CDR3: CASRLGQENTEAFF; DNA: TGTGCCAGCAGGTTGGGACAGGAGAACACTGAAGCTTTCTTT
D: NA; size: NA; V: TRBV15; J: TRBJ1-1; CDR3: CATSRDFPGKAFF; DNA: TGTGCCACCAGCAGAGATTTCCCCGGGAAAGCTTTCTTT
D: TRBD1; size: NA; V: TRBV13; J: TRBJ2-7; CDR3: CASSSIGQGGEQYF; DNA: TGTGCCAGCAGCTCAATTGGACAGGGCGGCGAGCAGTACTTC
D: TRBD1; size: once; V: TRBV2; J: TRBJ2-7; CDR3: CASSRDRVSYEQYF; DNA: TGTGCCAGCAGTCGGGACAGGGTATCCTACGAGCAGTACTTC
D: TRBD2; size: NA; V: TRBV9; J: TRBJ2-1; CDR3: CASSGTSGPYNEQFF; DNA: TGTGCCAGCAGCGGGACTAGCGGACCATACAATGAGCAGTTCTTC
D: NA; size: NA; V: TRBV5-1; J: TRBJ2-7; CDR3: CASSPTPAGASYEQYF; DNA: TGCGCCAGCAGCCCGACCCCGGCGGGGGCATCCTACGAGCAGTACTTC
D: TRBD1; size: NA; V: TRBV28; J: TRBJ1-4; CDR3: CASSPQTGGTTNEKLFF; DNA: TGTGCCAGCAGTCCGCAAACAGGGGGCACAACTAATGAAAAACTGTTTTTT
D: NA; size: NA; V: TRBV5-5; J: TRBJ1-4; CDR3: CASSPPGGTNEKLFF; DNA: TGTGCCAGCAGCCCGCCTGGCGGAACTAATGAAAAACTGTTTTTT
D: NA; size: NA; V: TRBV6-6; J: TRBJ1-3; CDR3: CASSPRQASFSGNTIYF; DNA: TGTGCCAGCAGTCCCCGACAGGCCTCGTTCTCTGGAAACACCATATATTTT
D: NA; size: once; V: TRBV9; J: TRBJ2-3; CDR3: CASSPPPAGSTDTQYF; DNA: TGTGCCAGCAGCCCCCCGCCAGCGGGTAGCACAGATACGCAGTATTTT
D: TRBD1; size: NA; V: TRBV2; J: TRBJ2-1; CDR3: CASNPGTGGNNEQFF; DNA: TGTGCCAGCAACCCCGGGACAGGGGGCAACAATGAGCAGTTCTTC
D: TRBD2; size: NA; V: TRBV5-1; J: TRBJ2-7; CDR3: CASGRTSGFSSYEQYF; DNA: TGCGCCAGCGGCCGGACTAGCGGGTTTAGCTCCTACGAGCAGTACTTC
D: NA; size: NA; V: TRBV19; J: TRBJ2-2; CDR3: CASSIARMLNTGELFF; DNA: TGTGCCAGTAGTATTGCCAGGATGCTGAACACCGGGGAGCTGTTTTTT
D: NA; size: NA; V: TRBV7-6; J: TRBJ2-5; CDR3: CASSPSSPPQETQYF; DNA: TGTGCCAGCAGCCCATCTAGCCCCCCGCAGGAGACCCAGTACTTC
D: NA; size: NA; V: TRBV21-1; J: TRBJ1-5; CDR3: CASSKPEKPCRGLGNQPQHF; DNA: TGTGCCAGCAGCAAACCGGAAAAACCGTGCAGGGGGCTAGGCAATCAGCCCCAGCATTTT
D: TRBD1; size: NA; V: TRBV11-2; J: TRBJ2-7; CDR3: CASSTGTGAYEQYF; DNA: TGTGCCAGCAGCACCGGGACAGGAGCATACGAGCAGTACTTC
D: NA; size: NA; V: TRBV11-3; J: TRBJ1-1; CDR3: CASSLAGYTEAFF; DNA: TGTGCCAGCAGCTTAGCGGGGTACACTGAAGCTTTCTTT
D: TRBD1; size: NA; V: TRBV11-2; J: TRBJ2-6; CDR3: CASSSHTGGSSGANVLTF; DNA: TGTGCCAGCAGCTCGCATACAGGGGGCAGCTCTGGGGCCAACGTCCTGACTTTC
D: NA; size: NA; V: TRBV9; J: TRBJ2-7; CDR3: CASSPQGYYEQYF; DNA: TGTGCCAGCAGCCCACAGGGCTACTACGAGCAGTACTTC
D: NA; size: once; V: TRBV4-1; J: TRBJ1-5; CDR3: CASSRGGVVRSNQPQHF; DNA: TGCGCCAGCAGCCGTGGGGGGGTAGTTCGGAGCAATCAGCCCCAGCATTTT
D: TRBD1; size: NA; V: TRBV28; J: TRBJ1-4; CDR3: CASSGMGQGNNEKLFF; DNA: TGTGCCAGCAGTGGGATGGGACAGGGAAATAATGAAAAACTGTTTTTT